This is a list of T cell receptor beta chains from one sample in a study of T-cell reconstitution after alpha-beta-depleted transplantation in children. TCRdb re-called the PCR reads with MiXCR, one entry per CDR3 protein. The table includes 200,000 to 250,000 distinct CDR3 sequences, approximately 10% detected once. This sample comprised PBMCs, obtained before TCRalphabeta/CD19-depleted stem cell transplant. Receptors originate from a child under two years old with acute myeloid leukemia, due to receive a stem cell transplant. CDR3s include the opening cysteine and the closing phenylalanine or tryptophan. Each record gives: V gene, D gene, clone size, J gene, CDR3 DNA, CDR3 protein. The D gene is left open where the match is weak. Rows may omit the clone size; those that give it use once, few, many or a size class.

TRBV18,TRBD1,many,TRBJ1-2,TGTGCCAGCTCTCAAGACAGGGGGGTATATGGCTACACCTTC,CASSQDRGVYGYTF
TRBV5-1,TRBD1,many,TRBJ2-6,TGCGCCAGCAGCTTTAGTCCCGGGACAGGGTTTGGGGCCAACGTCCTGACTTTC,CASSFSPGTGFGANVLTF
TRBV20-1,NA,NA,TRBJ1-2,TGCAGTGCCCCCTACGGGGGGGTCAGCTACACCTTC,CSAPYGGVSYTF
TRBV13,NA,many,TRBJ2-7,TGTGCCAGCAGCCCAGGGATCGCCTACGAGCAGTACTTC,CASSPGIAYEQYF
TRBV5-1,TRBD1,many,TRBJ1-1,TGCGCCAGCACACAGGGGGAAGGTACTGAAGCTTTCTTT,CASTQGEGTEAFF
TRBV28,NA,many,TRBJ1-2,TGTGCCAGCAGTTTACCTACAGGGACCTATTACTATGGCTACACCTTC,CASSLPTGTYYYGYTF
TRBV29-1,NA,many,TRBJ1-1,TGCAGCGTTGGGAGTACTCTGAGGGACACTGAAGCTTTCTTT,CSVGSTLRDTEAFF
TRBV21-1,NA,many,TRBJ2-1,TGTGCCAGCAGCAAAGGGGACAGAGACTCGTTCTTC,CASSKGDRDSFF
TRBV10-3,TRBD2,many,TRBJ2-1,TGTGCCACCACCTCAGCGGGAGGCCCCAATGAGCAGTTCTTC,CATTSAGGPNEQFF
TRBV5-6,NA,many,TRBJ2-6,TGTGCCAGCAGCTTTGACGGGTCTGGGGCCAACGTCCTGACTTTC,CASSFDGSGANVLTF
TRBV6-6,NA,many,TRBJ2-7,TGTGCCAGCAGTGACTCCGACAGGGACTGGCAGTACTTC,CASSDSDRDWQYF
TRBV20-1,NA,many,TRBJ1-1,TGCAGTGCTAGGGTGGGGAACACTGAAGCTTTCTTT,CSARVGNTEAFF
TRBV10-2,NA,many,TRBJ2-5,TGCGCCAGCAGTGAGTCAAGGGGTTCGGAGACCCAGTACTTC,CASSESRGSETQYF
TRBV20-1,NA,many,TRBJ2-7,TGCAGTGGGGACGAGGGCGACGAGCAGTACTTC,CSGDEGDEQYF
TRBV27,NA,many,TRBJ1-2,TGTGCCAGCAGCCCCCAGGGGTCCTATGGCTACACCTTC,CASSPQGSYGYTF
TRBV11-2,NA,NA,TRBJ2-3,TGTGCCAGCAGCTTAGCCGGGGGACCCCCGGATACGCAGTATTTT,CASSLAGGPPDTQYF
TRBV19,NA,many,TRBJ2-5,TGTGCCAGTAGTATAAGTAGAGGAGAGACCCAGTACTTC,CASSISRGETQYF
TRBV28,NA,many,TRBJ2-5,TGTGCCAGCAAGGGCGGGCGCTTTGAGACCCAGTACTTC,CASKGGRFETQYF
TRBV2,TRBD1,many,TRBJ2-5,TGTGCCAGCACCGCAGGGGGCGGAAAGACCCAGTACTTC,CASTAGGGKTQYF
TRBV20-1,TRBD2,many,TRBJ2-7,TGCAGTGCGGGGGGGGAGAGTGGGTACGAGCAGTACTTC,CSAGGESGYEQYF
TRBV4-1,NA,many,TRBJ2-3,TGCGCCAGTCGCCAGGCACTCAGCACAGATACGCAGTATTTT,CASRQALSTDTQYF
TRBV24-1,NA,many,TRBJ2-7,TGTGCCACCAGTGATAAGCCAGGACGGGGCGAGCAGTACTTC,CATSDKPGRGEQYF
TRBV2,NA,once,TRBJ2-7,TGTGCCAGCAGTGTATTGTCGGGTACCCCTATCGAGCAGTACTTC,CASSVLSGTPIEQYF
TRBV7-3,NA,once,TRBJ2-6,TGTGCCAGCAGCTCCGGCAGGGCTGGGGCCAACGTCCTGACTTTC,CASSSGRAGANVLTF
TRBV11-2,NA,many,TRBJ2-3,TGTGCCAGCAGCTTAGACGCCATCACAGATACGCAGTATTTT,CASSLDAITDTQYF
TRBV7-2,TRBD1,many,TRBJ1-2,TGTGCCAGCACCGTCGGACAGGGCACCTATGGCTACACCTTC,CASTVGQGTYGYTF
TRBV2,NA,few,TRBJ2-7,TGTGCCAGCACCTTCCTGACTAGTTCCGCCGAGCAGTACTTC,CASTFLTSSAEQYF
TRBV7-9,TRBD2,many,TRBJ2-7,TGTGCCAGCAGCCCAGGCGGACTAGCGGGAGGTGAGCAGTACTTC,CASSPGGLAGGEQYF
TRBV5-1,TRBD2,many,TRBJ2-5,TGCGCCACCTCACGTAGCGGGGGAGAAGAGACCCAGTACTTC,CATSRSGGEETQYF
TRBV29-1,NA,many,TRBJ2-7,TGCAGCGTTACGAAAGCGGAGACATTCTACGAGCAGTACTTC,CSVTKAETFYEQYF
TRBV4-2,TRBD1,many,TRBJ2-7,TGTGCCAGCAGCCCTCGTCCCGGACAGGGCAACGAGCAGTACTTC,CASSPRPGQGNEQYF
TRBV30,TRBD2,NA,TRBJ2-7,TGTGCCTGGAGTGTACGCAGGGTAGCGGGCGAGCAGTACTTC,CAWSVRRVAGEQYF
TRBV7-2,NA,many,TRBJ2-6,TGTGCCAGCAGCTTAGAGGAGGCCGGGGCCAACGTCCTGACTTTC,CASSLEEAGANVLTF
TRBV5-1,TRBD1,many,TRBJ1-1,TGCGCCAGCAGCTTGGAGGGCGCAGGGGGCAACACTGAAGCTTTCTTT,CASSLEGAGGNTEAFF
TRBV7-2,TRBD2,many,TRBJ2-2,TGTGCCAGCAGCTCGGAAGGACTAGTCACCGGGGAGCTGTTTTTT,CASSSEGLVTGELFF
TRBV14,TRBD1,many,TRBJ1-2,TGTGCCAGCAGCCAAGGACAGGGGAGAGACTATGGCTACACCTTC,CASSQGQGRDYGYTF
TRBV6-2/TRBV6-3,NA,many,TRBJ2-1,TGTGCCAGCAGTTGGAGCGGGCCCTACAATGAGCAGTTCTTC,CASSWSGPYNEQFF
TRBV20-1,NA,many,TRBJ2-5,TGCAGTGCTAGACCGGGGCAAGAGACCCAGTACTTC,CSARPGQETQYF
TRBV20-1,TRBD2,many,TRBJ2-7,TGCAGTGCTACACCGACTAGCGGGGGGCTTACCTACGAGCAGTACTTC,CSATPTSGGLTYEQYF
TRBV4-2,TRBD2,many,TRBJ2-1,TGTGCCAGCAGCCCAACCTTTGGGACTAGCGGGGGCCTTGAGCAGTTCTTC,CASSPTFGTSGGLEQFF
TRBV5-5,TRBD1,many,TRBJ2-1,TGTGCCAGCAGCTCTAGGGACAGGTACAATGAGCAGTTCTTC,CASSSRDRYNEQFF
TRBV2,TRBD1,many,TRBJ2-1,TGTGCCAGCAGTACCGGGACAGGGATTATCAATGAGCAGTTCTTC,CASSTGTGIINEQFF
TRBV11-2,TRBD1,few,TRBJ1-2,TGTGCCAGCAGTGAGACAGGGGCCTTCTTCTATGGCTACACCTTT,CASSETGAFFYGYTF
TRBV29-1,TRBD2,many,TRBJ2-3,TGCAGCGTTGAAGATCGTGGCGGGGGGGCCGATACGCAGTATTTT,CSVEDRGGGADTQYF
TRBV12-3/TRBV12-4,TRBD2,many,TRBJ2-3,TGTGCCAGCAGTTTAGAGGGTGGGGTCCTAGCGGGAACCACAGATACGCAGTATTTT,CASSLEGGVLAGTTDTQYF
TRBV5-1,NA,many,TRBJ1-6,TGCGCCAGCAGCTTGGATCTGGGCGGCTCACCCCTCCACTTT,CASSLDLGGSPLHF
TRBV5-1,TRBD2,many,TRBJ2-2,TGCGCCAGCAGGGTCTATAGCGGGATGAACACCGGGGAGCTGTTTTTT,CASRVYSGMNTGELFF
TRBV28,TRBD1,many,TRBJ2-3,TGTGCCAGCAGTCCAGGGGGCAGGGCAGATACGCAGTATTTT,CASSPGGRADTQYF
TRBV12-3/TRBV12-4,TRBD1,few,TRBJ2-5,TGTGCCAGCAGTACTACAGGGGCTCAAGAGACCCAGTACTTC,CASSTTGAQETQYF
TRBV5-1,NA,medium-sized,TRBJ1-2,TGCGCCAGCAGCTTGGGTTCCTATCTGGGGTTTGGCTACACCTTC,CASSLGSYLGFGYTF
TRBV7-2,NA,many,TRBJ2-2,TGTGCCAGCAGCTTAGGGGCTAGCGTGAACACCGGGGAGCTGTTTTTT,CASSLGASVNTGELFF
TRBV11-1,TRBD2,few,TRBJ2-7,TGTGCCAGCAGCCCGGGGCTAACTAGCGGGAGCTACCCTTCCTACGAGCAGTACTTC,CASSPGLTSGSYPSYEQYF
TRBV5-1,NA,NA,TRBJ1-1,TGCGCCAGCAGCGCCTGGGACCCCGTAAGGGAAGCTTTCTTT,CASSAWDPVREAFF
TRBV20-1,TRBD1,many,TRBJ1-4,TGCAGTGCTAGTCAGGGGGGGGGTGAAAAACTGTTTTTT,CSASQGGGEKLFF
TRBV20-1,NA,many,TRBJ2-7,TGCAGTGCTAGAGAGCCAAGGAGAGGGGGCTACGAGCAGTACTTC,CSAREPRRGGYEQYF
TRBV12-3/TRBV12-4,TRBD1,many,TRBJ1-5,TGTGCCAGCAGCCCGCCCCTAGGACAGGGCAATCAGCCCCAGCATTTT,CASSPPLGQGNQPQHF
TRBV7-9,NA,many,TRBJ1-2,TGTGCCAGCAGCTTTGAAGGGGCGGGAGATACTAACTATGGCTACACCTTC,CASSFEGAGDTNYGYTF
TRBV7-2,NA,many,TRBJ2-7,TGTGCCAGCAGCTTAGCCGCCGGCCACTCCTACGAGCAGTACTTC,CASSLAAGHSYEQYF
TRBV21-1,NA,many,TRBJ1-4,TGTGCCAGCCTGCGCCGCGGGGGCTCTTATGAAAAACTGTTTTTT,CASLRRGGSYEKLFF
TRBV20-1,NA,few,TRBJ2-7,TGCAGTGCTAGAGAAACCCTGGGGGACGAGCAGTACTTC,CSARETLGDEQYF